This is a list of T cell receptor beta chains from one sample in a study of cytomegalovirus exposure and HLA in healthy donors. Only in-frame clones appear in the TCRdb table, and some are missing; sequencing was by immunoSEQ multiplex PCR. This table has more than 95,000 clones, approximately 88% appearing once. Specimen: PBMCs. The receptors were gathered from a man younger than 35 in good health and CMV-seronegative. The CDR3 runs from the conserved cysteine through the conserved F or W. Each record gives: CDR3 protein, CDR3 DNA, D gene, J gene, V gene, clone size. A D gene is named only where the DNA matches it firmly. A clone size is listed for some rows: how often the clone was seen (once, few, many), or a class if it is expanded.

CDR3aa: CASSLRGLGGNTIYF; CDR3nt: TGTGCCAGCAGCTTGAGGGGACTGGGTGGAAACACCATATATTTT; d_gene: -; j_gene: TRBJ1-3; v_gene: TRBV5-4; abundance: -
CDR3aa: CASSLARGDIQYF; CDR3nt: TGCGCCAGCAGCCTCGCCAGGGGGGACATTCAGTACTTC; d_gene: -; j_gene: TRBJ2-4; v_gene: TRBV10-1; abundance: -
CDR3aa: CASSLGWQDYNEQFF; CDR3nt: TGTGCCAGCAGTTTAGGGTGGCAGGACTACAATGAGCAGTTCTTC; d_gene: -; j_gene: TRBJ2-1; v_gene: TRBV27; abundance: -
CDR3aa: CASSPRRTGNYEQYF; CDR3nt: TGTGCCAGCTCACCACGACGGACAGGGAACTACGAGCAGTACTTC; d_gene: TRBD1; j_gene: TRBJ2-7; v_gene: TRBV18; abundance: -
CDR3aa: CASMSTGTGAGQPQHF; CDR3nt: TGTGCCAGTATGTCCACCGGGACAGGGGCTGGTCAGCCCCAGCATTTT; d_gene: TRBD1; j_gene: TRBJ1-5; v_gene: TRBV19; abundance: -
CDR3aa: CASSEEFRTQPQHF; CDR3nt: TGTGCCAGCAGTGAAGAATTCAGAACGCAGCCCCAGCATTTT; d_gene: -; j_gene: TRBJ1-5; v_gene: TRBV6-1; abundance: -
CDR3aa: CASSLMRGIQETQYF; CDR3nt: TGTGCCAGCAGCTTGATGCGGGGTATTCAAGAGACCCAGTACTTC; d_gene: -; j_gene: TRBJ2-5; v_gene: TRBV7-6; abundance: -
CDR3aa: CASSGLAADTQYF; CDR3nt: TGTGCCAGCAGTGGGCTAGCAGCAGATACGCAGTATTTT; d_gene: -; j_gene: TRBJ2-3; v_gene: TRBV28; abundance: -
CDR3aa: CASSGRARVSTNEKLFF; CDR3nt: TGTGCCAGCAGTGGGAGGGCCCGGGTTTCAACTAATGAAAAACTGTTTTTT; d_gene: -; j_gene: TRBJ1-4; v_gene: TRBV6-1; abundance: -
CDR3aa: CASRPGTGSFLHGYTF; CDR3nt: TGTGCCAGTAGGCCCGGGACAGGCTCCTTTCTCCATGGCTACACCTTC; d_gene: TRBD1; j_gene: TRBJ1-2; v_gene: TRBV19; abundance: -
CDR3aa: CASSEASAGQSEKLFF; CDR3nt: TGTGCCAGCAGTGAAGCGTCGGCAGGGCAAAGTGAAAAACTGTTTTTT; d_gene: -; j_gene: TRBJ1-4; v_gene: TRBV2; abundance: -
CDR3aa: CASSEGLAGAYEQYF; CDR3nt: TGTGCCAGCTCCGAGGGACTAGCGGGAGCCTACGAGCAGTACTTC; d_gene: TRBD2; j_gene: TRBJ2-7; v_gene: TRBV18; abundance: -
CDR3aa: CASSSRLAGIYEQYF; CDR3nt: TGTGCCAGCAGCTCGAGACTAGCGGGGATATACGAGCAGTACTTC; d_gene: TRBD2; j_gene: TRBJ2-7; v_gene: TRBV13; abundance: -
CDR3aa: CATRTGGSTGELFF; CDR3nt: TGTGCCACCAGGACGGGAGGGAGCACCGGGGAGCTGTTTTTT; d_gene: TRBD2; j_gene: TRBJ2-2; v_gene: TRBV15; abundance: once